This T cell receptor beta chain is drawn from a study of radiation and T cells in renal cell carcinoma. Described treatment: 15 Gy SBRT to primary tumor, nephrectomy 4 weeks later. Measured with immunoSEQ multiplex PCR; TCRdb has only the in-frame clones, and not every one. The sample has 19,000 or so clones, 50% to 65% seen once. Germline V gives CDR1 MNHNS, CDR2 SASEGT. The CDR3 covers 13 residues. Trimming left V 5 bases short and J 2 bases short, with 10 bases between. This sequence was found in a woman in her 70s with renal cell carcinoma. Sequencing used tumor tissue, obtained from a patient whose treatment included radiotherapy and nephrectomy. The chain couples TRBV6-1 to TRBJ2-7, with unresolved D. CDR3 DNA sequence: TGTGCCAGCAGTAGGTCGGCCGCCTACGAGCAGTACTTC. Amino acid sequence: CASSRSAAYEQYF.